The 14 T cell receptor beta chains below were found in one sample sequenced in a study of vaccination effects on CD4 cells after COVID-19. TCRdb's table, derived via immunoSEQ multiplex PCR, lists solely in-frame clones and lacks some. The sample lists about 58,000 clones; around 80% were seen once. Isolation of CD4+ T cells took place after ten to eleven days of culture. These TCRs are of unknown antigen specificity. The specimen comprised CD4+ T cells from PBMCs cultured without peptide, sampled before COVID-19 vaccination. Receptor source: a human donor who received a COVID-19 vaccine.

V usage is TRBV3-1 (or the pseudogene TRBV3-2) and J usage is TRBJ2-7; TRBD2 might be the D (6 bases). Trimming cost V 4 bases and J 3 bases, with 13 bases left between them. The CDR3 is 14 amino acids. CDR1 LGHDT and CDR2 YNNKEL come from the germline V gene (reference sequence). CDR3 DNA: TGTGCCAGCAGCCCTTTCCGGGAGAGCTACGAGCAGTACGTC. It codes for CASSPFRESYEQYV.

The rearrangement uses TRBV18 and TRBJ2-5; D is ambiguous. With 6 bases removed from V and 1 base from J, the gap between germline ends came to 9 bases. Germline V gives CDR1 KGHSH, CDR2 LQKENI. This CDR3 comprises 13 residues. CDR3 nucleotides: TGTGCCAGCTCTTTGGCACCCCAAGAGACCCAGTACTTC. It encodes CASSLAPQETQYF.

J is TRBJ2-5 and V is TRBV14, with 7 bases identical to TRBD1. V dropped 7 bases and J dropped 7; count of bases not matched to a gene: 3. Germline CDR1 reads SGHDN; CDR2 reads FVKESK. CDR3 length equals 11 residues. Here the CDR3 DNA reads TGTGCCAGCACCTCAGGGGGGACCCAGTACTTC. Amino acids: CASTSGGTQYF.

The rearrangement joins TRBV20-1 to TRBJ1-4; D remains ambiguous. The CDR3 is 14 residues long. The ends were cut back, 3 bases at V and 0 bases at J, with 8 bases in the middle. Germline values: CDR1 DFQATT, CDR2 SNEGSKA (reference sequence). The CDR3 DNA sequence: TGCAGTGCTAGTCTAGGTGCAACTAATGAAAAACTGTTTTTT. It translates to CSASLGATNEKLFF.

In the case of this clone: Other DNA sequences in the sample encode the same CDR3. This rearrangement joins TRBV15 to TRBJ2-5, with D uncertain. CDR3 length equals 12 residues. Germline assignment: CDR1 LNHNV and CDR2 YYDKDF (reference sequence). Trimming took 0 bases from V and 5 from J, leaving 4 bases between them. This CDR3 is CATSRDRETQYF. In nucleotides, the CDR3 is TGTGCCACCAGCAGAGATCGGGAGACCCAGTACTTC.

There are a few counts of this clone. This chain connects TRBV6-5 to TRBJ1-1; no reliable D call. The CDR3 runs 12 residues. Germline CDR1 MNHEY, CDR2 SVGAGI. V was trimmed by 8 bases and J by 0 bases, leaving 7 bases between them. Written as DNA, the CDR3 is TGTGCCAGCCAGAGATTGAACACTGAAGCTTTCTTT. The encoded protein is CASQRLNTEAFF.

The chain links TRBV3-1 (or the pseudogene TRBV3-2) to TRBJ1-4, with D unclear. Germline CDR1 LGHDT, CDR2 YNNKEL (reference sequence). The length of the CDR3 is 15 residues. V was cut by 0 bases and J by 8 bases, with 13 bases left in between. The CDR3 sequence is CASSQDQYPSEKLFF. CDR3 nucleotides: TGTGCCAGCAGCCAAGATCAGTACCCTTCGGAAAAACTGTTTTTT.

The rearrangement uses TRBV6-5 and TRBJ1-1; D gene ambiguous. This CDR3 contains 15 residues. Germline V gene lookup returns CDR1 MNHEY and CDR2 SVGAGI. Trimming left V 2 bases short and J 1 base short, with 11 bases between. In DNA form, the CDR3 reads TGTGCCAGCAGTTACGTCGGCCGAAAGAACACTGAAGCTTTCTTT. This translates into CASSYVGRKNTEAFF.

The CDR3 DNA follows: TGTGCCAGCAGCCAAGCTCGGGACAGGAGAGCCAAAAACATTCAGTACTTC. It yields the protein CASSQARDRRAKNIQYF. The chain employs TRBV14 and TRBJ2-4, with 8 bases lining up with TRBD1. CDR3 length: 17 residues. Germline lookup yields CDR1 SGHDN and CDR2 FVKESK. The J segment lost 0 bases and the V segment lost 1 base, leaving 5 bases of the junction unmatched.

The table lists this clone with a few counts. The rearrangement uses TRBV16 and TRBJ2-2; D not certain. Germline CDR1 is KGHSY and CDR2 is FQNENV. The V end was cut by 2 bases, the J end by 3 bases, with 13 bases between. This CDR3 region has 16 residues. The CDR3 DNA sequence: TGTGCCAGCAGCCAAGGGCGCTGGACCTACACCGGGGAGCTGTTTTTT. It is translated as CASSQGRWTYTGELFF.

This clone was seen only once. The chain uses TRBV6-5 and TRBJ1-5; D remains ambiguous. V lost 8 bases and J lost 7, with 9 bases in between. The CDR3 is 11 residues long. Germline V gives CDR1 MNHEY, CDR2 SVGAGI. The CDR3 nucleotides are TGTGCCAGCGGGAGGGAACAGCCCCAGCATTTT. Amino acid sequence: CASGREQPQHF.

The chain couples TRBV4-2 to TRBJ2-3; 8 positions agree with TRBD2. The CDR3 is 16 residues long. The V and J ends lost 4 bases and 6 bases, in that order; junction bases with no gene match: 12. CDR1 and CDR2 from the germline V gene are LGHNA and YNFKEQ. In nucleotides, the CDR3 is TGTGCCAGCAGCCCAGGTCGGGGGGGAGACAGGGATACGCAGTATTTT. It codes for CASSPGRGGDRDTQYF.

The genes are TRBV10-1 and TRBJ2-3; 7 bases match TRBD1. The germline CDR1 and CDR2 sequences are WNHNN and SYGVQD (reference sequence). This CDR3 comprises 14 residues. V lost 5 bases and J lost 4; bases outside the gene matches: 6. CDR3 nucleotides: TGCGCCAGCAGTAGGACTCAGGGGGCAGATACGCAGTATTTT. Protein: CASSRTQGADTQYF.

V is TRBV10-3 and J is TRBJ2-1; 8 bases match TRBD2. The V segment lost 4 bases and the J segment 1 base; nucleotides outside the gene matches: 6. Germline V gene data show CDR1 as ENHRY and CDR2 as SYGVKD. The CDR3 has 16 amino acids. For the CDR3, the DNA is TGTGCCATCAGTGGACTAGCGCCGGTTTCCTACAATGAGCAGTTCTTC. It encodes CAISGLAPVSYNEQFF.